The clone carrying this T cell receptor beta chain was found a few times. The antigen remains undetermined. It was cDNA, reverse transcribed from extracted RNA, that served as the sequencing template. The data were produced by immunoSEQ multiplex PCR, yet TCRdb's version contains in-frame clones alone and is incomplete. The repertoire holds 10,000 to 15,000 clones, with roughly 65% as singletons. This entry is derived from a study of CD8+ T cells in alopecia areata. Turning to the study itself: Each of the treated patients was given oral tofacitinib, 5 to 10 mg twice daily, for moderate-to-severe alopecia areata. Tofacitinib therapy lasting 6 to 18 months was followed by 6 months off drug. Findings of the study overall: Many expanded lesional clones persisted in scalp and blood during tofacitinib treatment.

V lost 0 bases, J lost 4 bases, and 20 bases lay in between. From germline, CDR1 is SGHDT and CDR2 YYEEEE. The CDR3 is 17 amino acids. Sample treatment: oral pan-JAK inhibitor, 5-10 mg twice daily. Punch biopsies of lesional scalp, plus peripheral blood, were taken from alopecia areata patients. This clonotype was obtained from a human donor with alopecia areata. Material: skin, obtained at week 4, from a patient treated with tofacitinib. The genes are TRBV5-6 and TRBJ2-7, with D perhaps matching TRBD2 (6 bases). For the CDR3, the DNA is TGTGCCAGCAGCTTGGCGGGGCGGGGACTTCTGATATACGAGCAGTACTTC. The encoded protein is CASSLAGRGLLIYEQYF.